This T cell receptor beta chain was identified during a study of blood T cell repertoires in COVID-19. Followed longitudinally, the Seattle patients had been enrolled during active infection. Germline CDR1 reads MGHDK; CDR2 reads SYGVNS. The CDR3 contains 18 residues. J lost 4 bases, V lost 1 base, and 10 bases had no gene match. TCRdb keeps only in-frame clones here, not all; method: immunoSEQ multiplex PCR. The repertoire includes about 150,000 clones, about 83% of them detected once, and 9.5% to 13% sits in the top ten. This TCR was sampled from a woman aged 60 to 75 with COVID-19, enrolled during active disease. Sequenced: peripheral blood. The chain uses TRBV25-1 and TRBJ2-1, with 10 positions matching TRBD2. Here the CDR3 DNA reads TGTGCCAGCAGTGAATCCTTCCGGACTAGCGGAGAGTACAATGAGCAGTTCTTC. Amino acid sequence: CASSESFRTSGEYNEQFF.